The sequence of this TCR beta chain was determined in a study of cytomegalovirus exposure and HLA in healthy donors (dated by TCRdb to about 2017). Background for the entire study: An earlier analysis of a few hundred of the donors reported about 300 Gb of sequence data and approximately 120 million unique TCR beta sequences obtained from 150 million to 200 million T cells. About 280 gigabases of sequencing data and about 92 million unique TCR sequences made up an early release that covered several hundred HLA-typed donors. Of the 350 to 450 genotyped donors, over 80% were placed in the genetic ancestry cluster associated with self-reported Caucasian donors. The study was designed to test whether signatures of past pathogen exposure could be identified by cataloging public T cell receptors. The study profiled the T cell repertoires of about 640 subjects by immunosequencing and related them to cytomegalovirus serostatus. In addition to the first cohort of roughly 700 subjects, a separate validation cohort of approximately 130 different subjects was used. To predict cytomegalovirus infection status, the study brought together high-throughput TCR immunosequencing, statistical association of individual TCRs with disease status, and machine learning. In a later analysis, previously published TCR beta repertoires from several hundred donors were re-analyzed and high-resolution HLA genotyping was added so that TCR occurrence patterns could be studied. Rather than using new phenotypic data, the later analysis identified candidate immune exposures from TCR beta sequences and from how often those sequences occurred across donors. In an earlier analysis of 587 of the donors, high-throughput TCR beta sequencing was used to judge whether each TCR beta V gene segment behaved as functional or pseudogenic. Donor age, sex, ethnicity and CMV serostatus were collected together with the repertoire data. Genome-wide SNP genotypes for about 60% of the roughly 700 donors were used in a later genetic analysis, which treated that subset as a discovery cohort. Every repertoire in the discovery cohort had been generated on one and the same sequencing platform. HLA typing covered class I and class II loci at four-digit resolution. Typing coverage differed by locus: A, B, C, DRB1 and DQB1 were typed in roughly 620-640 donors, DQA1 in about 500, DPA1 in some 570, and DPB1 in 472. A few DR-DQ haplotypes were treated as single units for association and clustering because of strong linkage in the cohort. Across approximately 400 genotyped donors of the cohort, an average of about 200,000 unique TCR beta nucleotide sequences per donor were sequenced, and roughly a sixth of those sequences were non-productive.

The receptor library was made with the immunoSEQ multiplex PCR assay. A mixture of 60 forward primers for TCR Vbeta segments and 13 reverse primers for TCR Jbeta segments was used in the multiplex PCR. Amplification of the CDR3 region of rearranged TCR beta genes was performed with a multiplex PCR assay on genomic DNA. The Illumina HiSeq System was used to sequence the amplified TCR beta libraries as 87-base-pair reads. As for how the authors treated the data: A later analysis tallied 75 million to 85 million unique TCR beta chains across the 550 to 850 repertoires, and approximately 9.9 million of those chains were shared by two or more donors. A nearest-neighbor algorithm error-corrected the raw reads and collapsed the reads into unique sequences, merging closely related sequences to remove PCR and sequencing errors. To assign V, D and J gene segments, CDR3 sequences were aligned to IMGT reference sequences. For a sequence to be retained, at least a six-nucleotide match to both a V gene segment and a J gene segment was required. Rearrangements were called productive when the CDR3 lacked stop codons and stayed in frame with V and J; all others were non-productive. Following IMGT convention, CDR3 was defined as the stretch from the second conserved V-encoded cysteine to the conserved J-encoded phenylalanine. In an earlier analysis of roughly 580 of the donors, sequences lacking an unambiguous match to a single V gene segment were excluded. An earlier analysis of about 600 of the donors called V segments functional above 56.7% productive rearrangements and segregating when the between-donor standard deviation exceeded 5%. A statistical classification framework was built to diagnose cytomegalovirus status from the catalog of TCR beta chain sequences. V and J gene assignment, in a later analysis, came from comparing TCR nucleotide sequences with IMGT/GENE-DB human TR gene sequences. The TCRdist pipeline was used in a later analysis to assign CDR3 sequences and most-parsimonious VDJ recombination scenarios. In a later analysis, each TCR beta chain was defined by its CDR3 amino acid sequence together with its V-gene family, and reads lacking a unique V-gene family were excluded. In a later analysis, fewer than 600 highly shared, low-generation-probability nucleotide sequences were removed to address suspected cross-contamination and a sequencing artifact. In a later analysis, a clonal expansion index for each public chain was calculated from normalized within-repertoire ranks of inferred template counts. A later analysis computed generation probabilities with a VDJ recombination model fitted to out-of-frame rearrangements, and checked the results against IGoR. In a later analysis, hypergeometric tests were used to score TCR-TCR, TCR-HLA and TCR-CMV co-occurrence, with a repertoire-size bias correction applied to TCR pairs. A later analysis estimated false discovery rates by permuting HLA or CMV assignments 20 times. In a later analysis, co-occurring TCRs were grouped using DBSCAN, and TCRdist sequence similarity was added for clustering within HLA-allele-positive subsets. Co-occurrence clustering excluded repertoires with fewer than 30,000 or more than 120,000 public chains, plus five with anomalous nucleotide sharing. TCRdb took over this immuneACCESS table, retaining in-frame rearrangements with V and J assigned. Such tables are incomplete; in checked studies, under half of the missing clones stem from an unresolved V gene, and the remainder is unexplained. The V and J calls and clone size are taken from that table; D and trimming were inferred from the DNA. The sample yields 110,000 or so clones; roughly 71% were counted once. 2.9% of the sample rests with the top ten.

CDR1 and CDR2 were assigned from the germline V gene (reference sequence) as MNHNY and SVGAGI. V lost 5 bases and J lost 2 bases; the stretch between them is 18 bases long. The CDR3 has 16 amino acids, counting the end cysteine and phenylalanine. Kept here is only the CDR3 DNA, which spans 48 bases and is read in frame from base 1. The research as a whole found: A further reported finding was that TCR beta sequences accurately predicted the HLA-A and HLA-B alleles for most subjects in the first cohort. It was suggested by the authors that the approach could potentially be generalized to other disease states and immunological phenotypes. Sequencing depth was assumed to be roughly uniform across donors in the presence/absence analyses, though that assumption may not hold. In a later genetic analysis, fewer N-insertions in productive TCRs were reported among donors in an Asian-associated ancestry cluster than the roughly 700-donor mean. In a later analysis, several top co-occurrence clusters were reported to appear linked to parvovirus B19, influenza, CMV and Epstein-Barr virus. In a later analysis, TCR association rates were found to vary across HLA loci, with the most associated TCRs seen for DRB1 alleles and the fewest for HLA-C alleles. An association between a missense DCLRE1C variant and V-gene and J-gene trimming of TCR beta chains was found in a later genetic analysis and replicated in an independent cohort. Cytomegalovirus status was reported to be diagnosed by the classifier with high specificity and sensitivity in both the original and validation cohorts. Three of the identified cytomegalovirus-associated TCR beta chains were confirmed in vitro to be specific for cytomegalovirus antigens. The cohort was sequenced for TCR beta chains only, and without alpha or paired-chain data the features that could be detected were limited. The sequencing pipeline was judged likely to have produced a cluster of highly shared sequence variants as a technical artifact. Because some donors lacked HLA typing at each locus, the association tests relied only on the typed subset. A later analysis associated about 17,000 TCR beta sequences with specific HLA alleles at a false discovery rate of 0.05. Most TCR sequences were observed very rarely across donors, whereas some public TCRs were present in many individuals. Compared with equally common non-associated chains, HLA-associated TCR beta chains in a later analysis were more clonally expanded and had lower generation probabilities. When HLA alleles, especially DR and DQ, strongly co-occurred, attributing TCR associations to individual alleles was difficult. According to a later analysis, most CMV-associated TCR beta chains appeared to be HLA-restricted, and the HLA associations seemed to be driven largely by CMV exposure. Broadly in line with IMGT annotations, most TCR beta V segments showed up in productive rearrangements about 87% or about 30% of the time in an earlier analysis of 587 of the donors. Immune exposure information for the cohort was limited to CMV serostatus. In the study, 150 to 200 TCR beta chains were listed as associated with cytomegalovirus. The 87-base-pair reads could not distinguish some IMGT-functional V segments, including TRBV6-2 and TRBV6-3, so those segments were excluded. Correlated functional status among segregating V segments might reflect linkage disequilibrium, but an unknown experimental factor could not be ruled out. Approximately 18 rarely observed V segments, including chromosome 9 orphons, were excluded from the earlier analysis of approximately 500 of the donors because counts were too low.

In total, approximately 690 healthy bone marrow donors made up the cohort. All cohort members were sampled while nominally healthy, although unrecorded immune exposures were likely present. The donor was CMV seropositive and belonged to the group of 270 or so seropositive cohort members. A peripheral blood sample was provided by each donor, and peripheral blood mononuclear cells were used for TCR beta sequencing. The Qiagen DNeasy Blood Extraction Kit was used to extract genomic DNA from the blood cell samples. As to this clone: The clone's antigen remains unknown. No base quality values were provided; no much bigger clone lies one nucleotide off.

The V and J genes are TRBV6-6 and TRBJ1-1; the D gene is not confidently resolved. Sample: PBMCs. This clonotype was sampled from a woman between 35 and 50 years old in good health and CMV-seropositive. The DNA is TGTGCCAGCAGTCCTGAAATCTCGGGAGTTAACACTGAAGCTTTCTTT. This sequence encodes CASSPEISGVNTEAFF.